These T cell receptor beta chains were read from a single sample in a study of cytomegalovirus exposure and HLA in healthy donors. Using immunoSEQ multiplex PCR, the repertoire was profiled, and TCRdb retains in-frame clones only, with some absent. The profile shows approximately 160,000 clones, about 96% of them singletons. Input material: PBMCs. The receptors were sampled from a young woman in good health and CMV-seronegative. Each CDR3 is given with its conserved first and last residue. The D gene is left open where the match is weak. Where a row states a size, it is once, few, many or the class of an expanded clone; other rows omit it.

d_call: NA
j_call: TRBJ2-5
clone_size: NA
v_call: TRBV7-2
cdr3_nt: TGTGCCAGCCGGTTTCTTGCTACTGAGACCCAGTACTTC
cdr3_aa: CASRFLATETQYF

d_call: NA
j_call: TRBJ2-2
clone_size: NA
v_call: TRBV18
cdr3_nt: TGTGCCAGCTCATCCGCCGGGACTAACACCGGGGAGCTGTTTTTT
cdr3_aa: CASSSAGTNTGELFF

d_call: TRBD1
j_call: TRBJ1-1
clone_size: NA
v_call: TRBV5-1
cdr3_nt: TGCGCCAGCAGGGCCGGGACAGGGGGCAAAGGGAACACTGAAGCTTTCTTT
cdr3_aa: CASRAGTGGKGNTEAFF

d_call: NA
j_call: TRBJ2-3
clone_size: NA
v_call: TRBV27
cdr3_nt: TGTGCCAGCAGTGCGGGACCTGGGGGAGATACGCAGTATTTT
cdr3_aa: CASSAGPGGDTQYF

d_call: NA
j_call: TRBJ1-2
clone_size: NA
v_call: TRBV28
cdr3_nt: TGTGCCAGCAGTTGGCTAAGAGGAGCTAACTATGGCTACACCTTC
cdr3_aa: CASSWLRGANYGYTF

d_call: NA
j_call: TRBJ1-2
clone_size: NA
v_call: TRBV4-1
cdr3_nt: TGCGCCAGCAGCCAAGATCAAGACAGCCGGATGGATGGCTACACCTTC
cdr3_aa: CASSQDQDSRMDGYTF

d_call: TRBD2
j_call: TRBJ2-1
clone_size: NA
v_call: TRBV6-5
cdr3_nt: TGTGCCAGCAGTTCCGCTAGCGGGGGGCCGGTGAATGAGCAGTTCTTC
cdr3_aa: CASSSASGGPVNEQFF

d_call: TRBD2
j_call: TRBJ2-3
clone_size: NA
v_call: TRBV4-2
cdr3_nt: TGTGCCAGCAGCCATGTTCCGGGACTAGCGGGGGGCGGGAATACGCAGTATTTT
cdr3_aa: CASSHVPGLAGGGNTQYF

d_call: TRBD1
j_call: TRBJ2-5
clone_size: NA
v_call: TRBV7-2
cdr3_nt: TGTGCCAGCAGCTTGACAGGGGGCGGGGAGACCCAGTACTTC
cdr3_aa: CASSLTGGGETQYF

d_call: TRBD2
j_call: TRBJ2-3
clone_size: NA
v_call: TRBV6-1
cdr3_nt: TGTGCCAGCAGCCTAGCGGGCACAGATACGCAGTATTTT
cdr3_aa: CASSLAGTDTQYF

d_call: NA
j_call: TRBJ1-1
clone_size: NA
v_call: TRBV19
cdr3_nt: TGTGCCAGTAGTATACAGGTCGGGATGAACACTGAAGCTTTCTTT
cdr3_aa: CASSIQVGMNTEAFF

d_call: TRBD1
j_call: TRBJ1-2
clone_size: NA
v_call: TRBV18
cdr3_nt: TGTGCCAGCTCACCCACTGGACAGGATAACTATGGCTACACCTTC
cdr3_aa: CASSPTGQDNYGYTF

d_call: TRBD2
j_call: TRBJ2-7
clone_size: NA
v_call: TRBV29-1
cdr3_nt: TGCAGCGTAGTCAGCGGGGGCACTTACGAGCAGTACTTC
cdr3_aa: CSVVSGGTYEQYF

d_call: NA
j_call: TRBJ1-1
clone_size: NA
v_call: TRBV4-2
cdr3_nt: TGTGCCAGCAGCCAAGGCGGGATGGATACTGAAGCTTTCTTT
cdr3_aa: CASSQGGMDTEAFF

d_call: NA
j_call: TRBJ2-3
clone_size: NA
v_call: TRBV4-3
cdr3_nt: TGCGCCAGCAGCCAAGATAGGGGCTTTGGTACGCAGTATTTT
cdr3_aa: CASSQDRGFGTQYF

d_call: TRBD1
j_call: TRBJ2-7
clone_size: NA
v_call: TRBV27
cdr3_nt: TGTGCCAGCAGTTCAATCCAGGGGGCTGAATACGAGCAGTACTTC
cdr3_aa: CASSSIQGAEYEQYF

d_call: NA
j_call: TRBJ2-3
clone_size: NA
v_call: TRBV7-9
cdr3_nt: TGTGCCAGCACCCCCCCGGGGGATACGCAGTATTTT
cdr3_aa: CASTPPGDTQYF

d_call: TRBD1
j_call: TRBJ2-7
clone_size: NA
v_call: TRBV11-1
cdr3_nt: TGTGCCAGCAGCTCCGGACAGGCCTCCTACGAGCAGTACTTC
cdr3_aa: CASSSGQASYEQYF

d_call: TRBD1
j_call: TRBJ2-5
clone_size: NA
v_call: TRBV29-1
cdr3_nt: TGCAGCGTTGGCGGACAGGGGGCTTTTGAGACCCAGTACTTC
cdr3_aa: CSVGGQGAFETQYF

d_call: TRBD1
j_call: TRBJ2-5
clone_size: few
v_call: TRBV19
cdr3_nt: TGTGCCAGTTCCAAGACAGGGGGCCAAGAGACCCAGTACTTC
cdr3_aa: CASSKTGGQETQYF

d_call: TRBD1
j_call: TRBJ2-1
clone_size: NA
v_call: TRBV13
cdr3_nt: TGTGCCAGCAGCTCGGGACAGGGGTCCAATGAGCAGTTCTTC
cdr3_aa: CASSSGQGSNEQFF

d_call: TRBD1
j_call: TRBJ1-2
clone_size: NA
v_call: TRBV9
cdr3_nt: TGTGCCAGCAGGGGGGACAGCCACAGCTATGGCTACACCTTC
cdr3_aa: CASRGDSHSYGYTF

d_call: NA
j_call: TRBJ1-1
clone_size: NA
v_call: TRBV11-2
cdr3_nt: TGTGCCAGCAGCACACCTCGGGGTGGACTAGCGGGGAAAGCTTTCTTT
cdr3_aa: CASSTPRGGLAGKAFF

d_call: NA
j_call: TRBJ1-4
clone_size: NA
v_call: TRBV6-5
cdr3_nt: TGTGCCAGCAGTTACGGCGGGAAACTGTTTTTT
cdr3_aa: CASSYGGKLFF

d_call: TRBD1
j_call: TRBJ2-3
clone_size: NA
v_call: TRBV9
cdr3_nt: TGTGCCAGCAGCGTAGTTGGACAGGGCTCAGATACGCAGTATTTT
cdr3_aa: CASSVVGQGSDTQYF

d_call: TRBD1
j_call: TRBJ2-5
clone_size: once
v_call: TRBV9
cdr3_nt: TGTGCCAGCAGCGTAGTAGGGGGCGGGGAGACCCAGTACTTC
cdr3_aa: CASSVVGGGETQYF

d_call: NA
j_call: TRBJ1-4
clone_size: NA
v_call: TRBV5-1
cdr3_nt: TGCGCCAGCAGCTTGTTGGGGGAGGCTAATGAAAAACTGTTTTTT
cdr3_aa: CASSLLGEANEKLFF

d_call: NA
j_call: TRBJ2-3
clone_size: NA
v_call: TRBV7-3
cdr3_nt: TGTGCCAGCAGCTCAAGGGGTTCAGGGCCTCACACAGATACGCAGTATTTT
cdr3_aa: CASSSRGSGPHTDTQYF

d_call: TRBD1
j_call: TRBJ2-7
clone_size: NA
v_call: TRBV14
cdr3_nt: TGTGCCAGCAGCCAATCACCGGGACAGGGGGCCTACGAGCAGTACTTC
cdr3_aa: CASSQSPGQGAYEQYF

d_call: NA
j_call: TRBJ2-5
clone_size: NA
v_call: TRBV11-2
cdr3_nt: TGTGCCAGCAGCCCAGGACTGAAACAAGAGACCCAGTACTTC
cdr3_aa: CASSPGLKQETQYF

d_call: NA
j_call: TRBJ2-7
clone_size: NA
v_call: TRBV9
cdr3_nt: TGTGCCAGCAGCGTAGAGACAGTTTCTGGTGAGCAGTACTTC
cdr3_aa: CASSVETVSGEQYF

d_call: NA
j_call: TRBJ2-7
clone_size: NA
v_call: TRBV7-9
cdr3_nt: TGTGCCAGCAGCCCCGGTGCGAGCTACGAGCAGTACTTC
cdr3_aa: CASSPGASYEQYF

d_call: NA
j_call: TRBJ1-6
clone_size: NA
v_call: TRBV19
cdr3_nt: TGTGCCAGTACCCTGGGGACACCGGGGACCGCCTATAATTCACCCCTCCACTTT
cdr3_aa: CASTLGTPGTAYNSPLHF

d_call: TRBD1
j_call: TRBJ1-2
clone_size: NA
v_call: TRBV29-1
cdr3_nt: TGCAGCGTTTACAGCTCCGGGACAGGCTATGGCTACACCTTC
cdr3_aa: CSVYSSGTGYGYTF

d_call: TRBD2
j_call: TRBJ2-1
clone_size: NA
v_call: TRBV6-5
cdr3_nt: TGTGCCAGCAGTTACCAAGCGGGGGGGTGGAATGAGCAGTTCTTC
cdr3_aa: CASSYQAGGWNEQFF

d_call: TRBD2
j_call: TRBJ2-7
clone_size: NA
v_call: TRBV5-1
cdr3_nt: TGCGCCAGCAGCTTGGTTAGCGGGGGGAGCTCCTACGAGCAGTACTTC
cdr3_aa: CASSLVSGGSSYEQYF

d_call: NA
j_call: TRBJ1-2
clone_size: NA
v_call: TRBV7-8
cdr3_nt: TGTGCCAGCAGCTTAGGAGGGCCCATTGGCTACACCTTC
cdr3_aa: CASSLGGPIGYTF

d_call: NA
j_call: TRBJ2-1
clone_size: NA
v_call: TRBV11-3
cdr3_nt: TGTGCCAGCAGCCACCCGGCGGGGTTTGAGCAGTTCTTC
cdr3_aa: CASSHPAGFEQFF

d_call: TRBD2
j_call: TRBJ2-2
clone_size: once
v_call: TRBV5-1
cdr3_nt: TGCGCCAGCAGCTTAGCGGGGCCGAACACCGGGGAGCTGTTTTTT
cdr3_aa: CASSLAGPNTGELFF

d_call: TRBD2
j_call: TRBJ2-2
clone_size: NA
v_call: TRBV9
cdr3_nt: TGTGCCAGCAGCCCCCCCGGGAGGGGGACTAGCCCCGCCGGGGAGCTGTTTTTT
cdr3_aa: CASSPPGRGTSPAGELFF

d_call: NA
j_call: TRBJ1-1
clone_size: NA
v_call: TRBV12-5
cdr3_nt: TGTGCTAGTGGTTTGGGAACAGGGTCCAACACTGAAGCTTTCTTT
cdr3_aa: CASGLGTGSNTEAFF

d_call: NA
j_call: TRBJ1-3
clone_size: NA
v_call: TRBV5-6
cdr3_nt: TGTGCCAGCAGCTTGGACGCGGGAAACACCATATATTTT
cdr3_aa: CASSLDAGNTIYF

d_call: NA
j_call: TRBJ1-6
clone_size: NA
v_call: TRBV19
cdr3_nt: TGTGCCAGTAGTACAGGGAAATCGCCCCTCCACTTT
cdr3_aa: CASSTGKSPLHF

d_call: NA
j_call: TRBJ1-4
clone_size: NA
v_call: TRBV15
cdr3_nt: TGTGCCACCAGCAGAGATCAGGGAGGAACTAATGAAAAACTGTTTTTT
cdr3_aa: CATSRDQGGTNEKLFF

d_call: NA
j_call: TRBJ2-7
clone_size: NA
v_call: TRBV7-2
cdr3_nt: TGTGCCAGCAGCTTAGTGGGCGACTACGAGCAGTACTTC
cdr3_aa: CASSLVGDYEQYF

d_call: NA
j_call: TRBJ1-4
clone_size: NA
v_call: TRBV7-9
cdr3_nt: TGTGCCAGCAGCTTAGGGAGATTCGGTGAAAAACTGTTTTTT
cdr3_aa: CASSLGRFGEKLFF

d_call: NA
j_call: TRBJ1-1
clone_size: NA
v_call: TRBV6-5
cdr3_nt: TGTGCCAGCAGAAATCAGGGTGAAGCTTTCTTT
cdr3_aa: CASRNQGEAFF

d_call: TRBD1
j_call: TRBJ2-5
clone_size: NA
v_call: TRBV30
cdr3_nt: TGTGCCTGGAGGTCGGACAGGAGTCAAGAGACCCAGTACTTC
cdr3_aa: CAWRSDRSQETQYF

d_call: TRBD1
j_call: TRBJ1-3
clone_size: NA
v_call: TRBV7-9
cdr3_nt: TGTGCCAGCAGTCGTCAGGGGGCTGGAAACACCATATATTTT
cdr3_aa: CASSRQGAGNTIYF

d_call: NA
j_call: TRBJ1-6
clone_size: NA
v_call: TRBV2
cdr3_nt: TGTGCCAGCAGCCCACTCATTCAGGAAAATTCACCCCTCCACTTT
cdr3_aa: CASSPLIQENSPLHF

d_call: NA
j_call: TRBJ2-2
clone_size: NA
v_call: TRBV5-4
cdr3_nt: TGTGCCAGCAGCTTCATCCGCGGGCGGGGAGAAACCGGGGAGCTGTTTTTT
cdr3_aa: CASSFIRGRGETGELFF

d_call: NA
j_call: TRBJ2-7
clone_size: NA
v_call: TRBV11-2
cdr3_nt: TGTGCCAGCAGCCCTGGGCAGGGCTACGAGCAGTACTTC
cdr3_aa: CASSPGQGYEQYF

d_call: NA
j_call: TRBJ1-6
clone_size: NA
v_call: TRBV5-6
cdr3_nt: TGTGCCAGCAGCAAGCACTCCCATAATTCACCCCTCCACTTT
cdr3_aa: CASSKHSHNSPLHF